These 30 T cell receptor beta chains came from one sample sequenced in a study of technical replicates of blood from a handful of donors. Generated by immunoSEQ multiplex PCR, the TCRdb table keeps only in-frame clones and is missing some. This sample carries roughly 71,000 clones, just under 95% of them seen once, and the ten largest clones take about 0.39%. Sequencing used T cells isolated from PBMCs. The receptors were sampled from a human donor in good health.

The chain has TRBV18 and TRBJ2-1; possibly TRBD1 for D (6 bases). This CDR3 is 18 amino acids long. The V end lost 5 bases, the J end lost 3 bases, and 23 bases lay between the germline ends. In germline, CDR1 is KGHSH, CDR2 LQKENI. CDR3 nucleotides: TGTGCCAGCTCATCAACAGGGTCTCTACTTAAGGACTACAATGAGCAGTTCTTC. This gives the protein CASSSTGSLLKDYNEQFF.

On this clone itself: One end of the junction is discordant with germline, which a read error may explain. V usage is TRBV7-3 and J usage is TRBJ2-1; 12 bases match TRBD2. The V gene's germline CDR1 is SGHTA and CDR2 FQGTGA. The CDR3 is 15 amino acids. CDR3 region: CASSLLAGGGNERFF. The CDR3 DNA is TGTGCCAGCAGCTTACTAGCGGGAGGGGGGAATGAGCGGTTCTTC.

The V gene is TRBV5-4, the J gene TRBJ2-1, with a possible D match to TRBD1 (6 bases). Looked up from germline, CDR1 is SGHNT and CDR2 is YYREEE (reference sequence). Between the trimmed V and J ends, which lost 4 bases and 10 bases, there was a span of 15 bases. This CDR3 region has 13 residues. CDR3 in amino acids: CASSPPGAGEQFF. The CDR3 DNA reads as TGTGCCAGCAGCCCCCCAGGGGCAGGGGAGCAGTTCTTC.

This rearrangement joins TRBV4-3 to TRBJ2-7; 7 bases are a match to TRBD1. V shed 0 bases, J shed 2 bases, and the junction held 7 bases outside the gene matches. This CDR3 has 16 residues. CDR1 is LGHNA, CDR2 YSLEER, per germline. The CDR3, as DNA: TGCGCCAGCAGCCAAGATGGAACAGGGGAACCCTACGAGCAGTACTTC. This translates into CASSQDGTGEPYEQYF.

The chain employs TRBV9 and TRBJ1-2; D perhaps matches TRBD1 (5 bases). The CDR3 contains 14 residues. CDR1 and CDR2 from the germline V gene are SGDLS and YYNGEE. Trimming stripped 3 bases from V and 5 bases from J, with 14 bases between. CDR3 sequence (DNA): TGTGCCAGCAGCGCCGATTGGGGCACTTATGGCTACACCTTC. It is translated as CASSADWGTYGYTF.

The DNA for the CDR3 is TGTGCCAGCAGTCCTATTAGCGGAGGAGTGGATACGCAGTATTTT. Amino acid sequence: CASSPISGGVDTQYF. The chain couples TRBV7-2 to TRBJ2-3; D possibly corresponds to TRBD2 (6 bases). Germline values: CDR1 SGHTA, CDR2 FQGNSA. With 6 bases removed from V and 6 bases from J, the gap between germline ends came to 19 bases. The CDR3 covers 15 residues.

The J gene is TRBJ1-4, the V gene TRBV27, with D possibly matching TRBD1 (5 bases). This CDR3 contains 15 residues. From germline, CDR1 is MNHEY and CDR2 SMNVEV (reference sequence). With 7 bases removed from V and 1 base from J, the gap between germline ends came to 13 bases. The CDR3 loop is CASKGLGITNEKLFF. DNA of the CDR3: TGTGCCAGCAAGGGGTTAGGGATAACTAATGAAAAACTGTTTTTT. The variable domain in full, completed from reference TRBV27 and TRBJ1-4, reads EAQVTQNPRYLITVTGKKLTVTCSQNMNHEYMSWYRQDPGLGLRQIYYSMNVEVTDKGDVPEGYKVSRKEKRNFPLILESPSPNQTSLYFCASKGLGITNEKLFFGSGTQLSVL.

V gene TRBV4-1 combines with J gene TRBJ2-7, with 7 bases matching TRBD1. J was trimmed by 2 bases and V by 5 bases; bases with no gene match: 3. Germline CDR1 MGHRA, CDR2 YSYEKL. This CDR3 has 13 residues. CDR3 protein: CASSWGQTYEQYF. The CDR3 DNA reads TGCGCCAGCAGCTGGGGACAGACCTACGAGCAGTACTTC.

This clone was picked up one time. The chain uses TRBV6-5 and TRBJ1-2; TRBD1 matches at 7 bases. CDR1 and CDR2 (germline): MNHEY, SVGAGI. CDR3 size: 15 residues. The J segment lost 5 bases and the V segment lost 6 bases, leaving 12 bases of the junction unmatched. The CDR3 DNA reads TGTGCCAGCAGCTTATTAAGGGTGGGACAGTATGGCTACACCTTC. It encodes CASSLLRVGQYGYTF.

The rearrangement joins TRBV10-3 to TRBJ2-7; 9 positions match TRBD1. The CDR3 length is 17 residues. Germline CDR1 reads ENHRY; CDR2 reads SYGVKD. The trim removed 3 bases at V and 4 bases at J, leaving 13 bases unmatched. The CDR3 DNA is TGTGCCATCAGTGACCCTAACCGGGACAGGGTATCTTACGAGCAGTACTTC. It encodes CAISDPNRDRVSYEQYF.

The genes are TRBV28 and TRBJ2-7; 9 positions agree with TRBD1. Germline trimming cut 6 bases from V and 0 bases from J; bases unmatched to any gene: 9. Germline V CDR1 and CDR2: MDHEN, SYDVKM. The CDR3 sequence is 16 residues long. This chain's CDR3 is CASRPFRDRDSYEQYF. In DNA, the CDR3 is TGTGCCAGCAGACCCTTTCGGGACAGGGACTCCTACGAGCAGTACTTC. Variable domain in full (rest from reference TRBV28 and TRBJ2-7): DVKVTQSSRYLVKRTGEKVFLECVQDMDHENMFWYRQDPGLGLRLIYFSYDVKMKEKGDIPEGYSVSREKKERFSLILESASTNQTSMYLCASRPFRDRDSYEQYFGPGTRLTVT.

The chain is built from TRBV19 and TRBJ2-2, with TRBD2 identical over 13 bases. CDR1 LNHDA and CDR2 SQIVND come from the germline V gene (reference sequence). The length of the CDR3 is 16 residues. V shed 4 bases, J shed 7 bases, and the junction held 6 bases outside the gene matches. The CDR3 loop is CASSRETSGRFGELFF. CDR3 DNA: TGTGCCAGTAGTAGGGAGACTAGCGGGAGGTTCGGGGAGCTGTTTTTT.

The sample holds one count of this clone. The rearrangement links TRBV19 to TRBJ1-5; TRBD1 matches at 8 bases. The CDR3 runs 15 residues. The V gene end was trimmed by 10 bases and the J gene end by 5 bases; junction bases not matched to a gene: 13. Looked up from germline, CDR1 is LNHDA and CDR2 is SQIVND (reference sequence). The CDR3: CATQEDREIYQPQHF. The CDR3 DNA reads as TGTGCCACCCAAGAGGACAGGGAAATTTATCAGCCCCAGCATTTT.

V and J are TRBV19 and TRBJ1-1, with D hard to call. V was clipped by 0 bases and J by 9 bases, with 11 bases between them. The CDR3 extends over 13 amino acids. Germline loops: CDR1 LNHDA, CDR2 SQIVND (reference sequence). CDR3 sequence (DNA): TGTGCCAGTAGTATAGATCATGGGCTACAAGCTTTCTTT. This sequence encodes CASSIDHGLQAFF.

The chain joins TRBV6-6 to TRBJ2-3; 10 nucleotides agree with TRBD1. V lost 6 bases to trimming and J lost 0 bases; unmatched junction nucleotides: 6. CDR1 MNHNY and CDR2 SVGAGI come from the germline V gene (reference sequence). The CDR3 has 16 residues. CDR3 sequence (DNA): TGTGCCAGCAGCCTCGGGACAGGGGCTAGCACAGATACGCAGTATTTT. Residues: CASSLGTGASTDTQYF.

The V call is TRBV28, the J call TRBJ2-3, with TRBD2 as a possible D gene (5 bases). V was pared by 10 bases and J by 1 base, with 9 bases between. In germline, CDR1 is MDHEN, CDR2 SYDVKM. This CDR3 spans 12 amino acids. The CDR3 protein is CATTRGTDTQYF. CDR3 bases: TGTGCCACCACGAGGGGCACAGATACGCAGTATTTT.

There are a few counts of this clone. V is TRBV20-1 and J is TRBJ1-1; D gene uncertain. The CDR3 has 11 amino acids. Trimming took 2 bases from V and 3 from J, leaving 4 bases between them. Germline V CDR1 and CDR2: DFQATT, SNEGSKA (reference sequence). The CDR3 bases are TGCAGTGCTAGACAGGACACTGAAGCTTTCTTT. Amino acid sequence: CSARQDTEAFF.

This clone has only one observation. This chain links TRBV7-9 with TRBJ2-3, with 8 bases lining up with TRBD2. Germline values: CDR1 SEHNR, CDR2 FQNEAQ (reference sequence). This CDR3 contains 16 residues. V trimming: 5 bases; J trimming: 5 bases; junction bases outside the gene matches: 12. The CDR3 nucleotides are TGTGCCAGCAGCCCAAGTTCCGGCGGGAGGTTAGATACGCAGTATTTT. Encoded protein: CASSPSSGGRLDTQYF.

The chain uses TRBV29-1 and TRBJ2-1, with 11 bases aligning to TRBD2. V shed 7 bases and J 9 bases; nucleotides not matched to a gene: 11. This CDR3 is 14 amino acids long. Germline assignment: CDR1 SQVTM and CDR2 ANQGSEA. The CDR3 is CSGGLAETHGEQFF. The CDR3 DNA reads as TGCAGCGGGGGACTAGCGGAGACCCACGGTGAGCAGTTCTTC.

V gene TRBV2 combines with J gene TRBJ2-1, with TRBD1 identical over 8 bases. Germline CDR1 is SNHLY and CDR2 is FYNNEI. With V trimmed by 7 bases and J by 9 bases, 8 bases remained unmatched. The CDR3 is 13 residues long. CDR3 DNA: TGTGCCAGCACCGGACAGGGATCGGGTGAGCAGTTCTTC. It is translated as CASTGQGSGEQFF.

The chain has TRBV19 and TRBJ1-1, with D possibly being TRBD1 (6 bases). V was trimmed by 2 bases and J by 0 bases, leaving 16 bases between them. Germline-derived CDR1 and CDR2 are LNHDA and SQIVND (reference sequence). CDR3 length: 17 amino acids. DNA for the CDR3: TGTGCCAGTAGTATATGGCGGCAGGGGTGGATGAACACTGAAGCTTTCTTT. The encoded protein is CASSIWRQGWMNTEAFF. The full variable domain, completed using reference TRBV19 and TRBJ1-1, is DGGITQSPKYLFRKEGQNVTLSCEQNLNHDAMYWYRQDPGQGLRLIYYSQIVNDFQKGDIAEGYSVSREKKESFPLTVTSAQKNPTAFYLCASSIWRQGWMNTEAFFGQGTRLTVV.

The chain is built from TRBV7-8 and TRBJ1-4; the match to TRBD1 covers 9 bases. Losses at the gene ends were 5 bases for V and 7 bases for J; bases not matched to a gene: 8. CDR3 size: 15 residues. In germline, CDR1 is SGHVS, CDR2 FQNEAQ. This CDR3 is CASSRDRELGEKLFF. In DNA, the CDR3 is TGTGCCAGCAGCCGGGACAGGGAATTGGGTGAAAAACTGTTTTTT.

The chain uses TRBV28 and TRBJ1-2, with D maybe TRBD1 (5 bases). Germline V lookup: CDR1 MDHEN, CDR2 SYDVKM. This CDR3 is 14 amino acids long. V gave up 3 bases and J gave up 8 bases, with 16 bases separating them. The DNA of the CDR3 is TGTGCCAGCAGTTTTGGGGCGGAGCGAGAGGGCTACACCTTC. Translated, it gives CASSFGAEREGYTF.

CDR3 protein: CASSEAGGRAEAFF. The CDR3 DNA follows: TGCGCCAGCAGTGAGGCGGGGGGAAGGGCTGAAGCTTTCTTT. The V and J genes are TRBV10-2 and TRBJ1-1; a possible D gene is TRBD1 (5 bases). From germline, CDR1 is WSHSY and CDR2 SAAADI. The CDR3 is 14 amino acids. V lost 2 bases, J lost 6 bases, and 13 bases lay in between.

The chain joins TRBV6-1 to TRBJ1-2; D is possibly TRBD1 (5 bases). Germline CDR1 MNHNS, CDR2 SASEGT. The CDR3 consists of 12 residues. Trimming removed 9 bases at V and 8 bases at J, with 16 bases between. Here the CDR3 reads CASKGASVGYTF. The CDR3 DNA reads as TGTGCCAGTAAAGGGGCTTCTGTGGGCTACACCTTC.

This clone was seen just once. The gene calls are TRBV9 and TRBJ1-3, with a possible D match to TRBD1 (6 bases). Looked up from germline, CDR1 is SGDLS and CDR2 is YYNGEE. Trimming removed 0 bases from V and 8 bases from J, with 12 bases in between. CDR3 length: 14 residues. CDR3 nucleotide sequence: TGTGCCAGCAGCGTAGATGGGGGCCGGGACACCATATATTTT. Translating it yields CASSVDGGRDTIYF.

This chain uses TRBV28 with TRBJ2-3; tentatively, D is TRBD1 (6 bases). This CDR3 is built from 14 residues. The germline V gene encodes CDR1 MDHEN and CDR2 SYDVKM. V lost 5 bases and J lost 4, with 13 bases in between. This chain's CDR3 is CASSETGWPDTQYF. CDR3 nucleotides: TGTGCCAGCAGTGAAACAGGGTGGCCAGATACGCAGTATTTT.

V and J are TRBV10-2 and TRBJ1-2, with a weak D call TRBD1 (5 bases). Per germline, CDR1 WSHSY and CDR2 SAAADI. The CDR3 is made up of 13 amino acids. V was shortened by 5 bases and J by 1 base, with 8 bases between the two germline ends. In nucleotides, the CDR3 is TGCGCCAGCAGTTCGGGACTTAACTATGGCTACACCTTC. Its translation is CASSSGLNYGYTF.

This rearrangement joins TRBV28 to TRBJ2-7; TRBD2 matches at 11 bases. The junction had 10 bases not matched to a gene; V was cut back by 6 bases and J by 3 bases. Germline CDR1 and CDR2: MDHEN and SYDVKM. CDR3 length: 16 residues. The CDR3 loop reads CASSLGLAGAYYEQYF. CDR3 DNA sequence: TGTGCCAGCAGCCTCGGACTAGCGGGCGCTTACTACGAGCAGTACTTC.

The CDR3 coding sequence is TGTGCCAGCAGCTTCGGTAGCGGGAGGGCCGGCGGGGAGCTGTTTTTT. Translation gives CASSFGSGRAGGELFF. J is TRBJ2-2 and V is TRBV11-2, with TRBD2 matching over 11 bases. V shed 3 bases and J 7 bases; nucleotides not matched to a gene: 7. CDR1 and CDR2 (germline): SGHAT, FQNNGV. The CDR3 runs 16 residues.